This T cell receptor (beta chain) stems from a study of T-cell reconstitution after alpha-beta-depleted transplantation in children. TCRbeta library preparation incorporated unique molecular identifiers. TCRdb re-analysed the PCR reads in MiXCR, keeping a single row per CDR3 protein. The sample has 250,000 to 300,000 distinct CDR3 sequences, about 10% seen once; the top ten hold over 9.5%. J lost 6 bases, V lost 4 bases, and 9 bases had no gene match. The CDR3 has 15 amino acids. Per germline, CDR1 LGHNA and CDR2 YNFKEQ. The sample was PBMCs from the stem cell graft donor, taken from the stem cell graft. This chain joins TRBV4-2 and TRBJ1-5; TRBD1 aligns across 7 bases. This clonotype originated in a human donor who donated a stem cell graft to a child with SCID. CDR3 DNA sequence: TGTGCCAGCAGCCCCACAGGGGAAGGGGGTCAGCCCCAGCATTTT. It translates to CASSPTGEGGQPQHF.